This T cell receptor (beta chain) was identified in a study of cytomegalovirus exposure and HLA in healthy donors. Study-wide results and caveats: Among TCR sequences, most were rare, though some public TCRs appeared in many donors.

The CDR3 runs 15 residues. The germline V gene encodes CDR1 SEHNR and CDR2 FQNEAQ (reference sequence). The V segment lost 6 bases and the J segment 4 bases; nucleotides outside the gene matches: 9. 60 Vbeta and 13 Jbeta primers were used in PCR. This table comes from immunoSEQ multiplex PCR, and its TCRdb copy is limited to in-frame clones, with some not included. The data contain 100,000 to 150,000 clones, 60% to 80% of them singletons. Of note for this clone: What it recognizes is unknown.

The sequenced sample consisted of PBMCs. The TCR comes from a man aged 30-40 years in good health and CMV-seronegative. The chain employs TRBV7-9 and TRBJ2-1; 7 nucleotides agree with TRBD1. CDR3 bases: TGTGCCAGCAGTCCGAACAGGGGTGGGTACAATGAGCAGTTCTTC. Amino acid sequence: CASSPNRGGYNEQFF.